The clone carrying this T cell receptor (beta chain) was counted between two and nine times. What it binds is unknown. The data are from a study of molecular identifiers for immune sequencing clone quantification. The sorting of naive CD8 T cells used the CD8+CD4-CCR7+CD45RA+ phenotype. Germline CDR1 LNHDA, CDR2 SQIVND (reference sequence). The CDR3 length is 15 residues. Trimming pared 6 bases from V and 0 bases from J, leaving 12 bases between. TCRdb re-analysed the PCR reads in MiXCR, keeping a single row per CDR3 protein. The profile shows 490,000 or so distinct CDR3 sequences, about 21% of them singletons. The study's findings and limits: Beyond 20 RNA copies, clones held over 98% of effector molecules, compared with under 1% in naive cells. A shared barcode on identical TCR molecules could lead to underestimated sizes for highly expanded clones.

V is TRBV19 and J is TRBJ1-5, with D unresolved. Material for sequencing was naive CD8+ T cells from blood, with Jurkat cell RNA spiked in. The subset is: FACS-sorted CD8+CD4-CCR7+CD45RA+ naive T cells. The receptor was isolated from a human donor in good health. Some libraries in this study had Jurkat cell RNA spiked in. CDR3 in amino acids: CASSMDGYSNQPQHF. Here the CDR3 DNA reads TGTGCCAGTAGCATGGACGGCTATAGCAATCAGCCCCAGCATTTT.